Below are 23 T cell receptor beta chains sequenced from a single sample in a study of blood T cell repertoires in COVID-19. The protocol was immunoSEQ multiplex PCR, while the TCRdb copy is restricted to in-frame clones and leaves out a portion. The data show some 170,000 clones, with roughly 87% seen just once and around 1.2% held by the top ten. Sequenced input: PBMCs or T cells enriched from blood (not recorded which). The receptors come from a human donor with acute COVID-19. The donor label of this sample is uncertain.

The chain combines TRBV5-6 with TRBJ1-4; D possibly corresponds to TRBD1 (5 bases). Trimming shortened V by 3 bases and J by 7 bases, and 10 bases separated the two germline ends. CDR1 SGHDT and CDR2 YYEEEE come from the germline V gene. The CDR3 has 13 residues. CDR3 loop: CASSYRGGEKLFF. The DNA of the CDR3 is TGTGCCAGCAGCTACCGGGGGGGTGAAAAACTGTTTTTT.

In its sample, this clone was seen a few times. The DNA of the CDR3 is TGTGCCAGCAGCTTTACTAAACGCACAGATACGCAGTATTTT. Translating it yields CASSFTKRTDTQYF. The chain is built from TRBV5-4 and TRBJ2-3; D is unclear. The CDR3 totals 14 residues. The germline CDR1 and CDR2 sequences are SGHNT and YYREEE (reference sequence). Trimming left V 2 bases short and J 1 base short, with 8 bases between.

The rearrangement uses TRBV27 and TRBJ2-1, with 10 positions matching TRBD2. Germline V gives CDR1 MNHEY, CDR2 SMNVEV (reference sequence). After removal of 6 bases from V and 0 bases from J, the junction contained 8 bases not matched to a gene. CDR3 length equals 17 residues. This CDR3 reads CASSITIAGGSYNEQFF. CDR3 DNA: TGTGCCAGCAGCATCACCATAGCGGGGGGCTCCTACAATGAGCAGTTCTTC.

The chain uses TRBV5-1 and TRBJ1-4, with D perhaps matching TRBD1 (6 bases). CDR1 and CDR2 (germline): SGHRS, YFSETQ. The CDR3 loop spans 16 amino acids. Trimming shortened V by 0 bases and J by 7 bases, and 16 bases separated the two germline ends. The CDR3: CASSLGSGGEGEKLFF. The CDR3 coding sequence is TGCGCCAGCAGCTTGGGTTCGGGGGGCGAAGGTGAAAAACTGTTTTTT.

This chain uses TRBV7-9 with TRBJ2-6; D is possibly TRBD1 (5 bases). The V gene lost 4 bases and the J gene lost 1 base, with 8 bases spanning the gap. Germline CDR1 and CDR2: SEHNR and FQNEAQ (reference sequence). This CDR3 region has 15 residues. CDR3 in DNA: TGTGCCAGCAGCTCTGACAGTTCTGGGGCCAACGTCCTGACTTTC. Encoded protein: CASSSDSSGANVLTF.

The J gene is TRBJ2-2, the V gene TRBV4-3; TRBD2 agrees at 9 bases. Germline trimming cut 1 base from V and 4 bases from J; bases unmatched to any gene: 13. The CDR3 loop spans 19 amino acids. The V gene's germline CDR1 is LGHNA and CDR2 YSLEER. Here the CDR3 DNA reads TGCGCCAGCAGCCAAGGAGGGGCCGCGGGGGGGCCGGGCACCGGGGAGCTGTTTTTT. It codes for CASSQGGAAGGPGTGELFF.

The CDR3 loop is CASSPGPGQNQPQHF. The CDR3 DNA sequence: TGTGCCAGCTCACCGGGTCCGGGACAGAATCAGCCCCAGCATTTT. The V gene is TRBV18, the J gene TRBJ1-5; TRBD1 matches at 7 bases. CDR1 is KGHSH and CDR2 is LQKENI in the germline V gene. Losses at the gene ends were 3 bases for V and 4 bases for J; bases not matched to a gene: 6. This CDR3 comprises 15 residues.

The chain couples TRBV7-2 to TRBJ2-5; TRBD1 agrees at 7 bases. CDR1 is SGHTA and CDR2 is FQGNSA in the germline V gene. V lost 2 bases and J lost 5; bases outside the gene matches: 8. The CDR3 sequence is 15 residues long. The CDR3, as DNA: TGTGCCAGCAGCTTACTGACAGGGCAGACTGAGACCCAGTACTTC. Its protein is CASSLLTGQTETQYF. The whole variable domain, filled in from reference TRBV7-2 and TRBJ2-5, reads GAGVSQSPSNKVTEKGKDVELRCDPISGHTALYWYRQSLGQGLEFLIYFQGNSAPDKSGLPSDRFSAERTGGSVSTLTIQRTQQEDSAVYLCASSLLTGQTETQYFGPGTRLLVL.

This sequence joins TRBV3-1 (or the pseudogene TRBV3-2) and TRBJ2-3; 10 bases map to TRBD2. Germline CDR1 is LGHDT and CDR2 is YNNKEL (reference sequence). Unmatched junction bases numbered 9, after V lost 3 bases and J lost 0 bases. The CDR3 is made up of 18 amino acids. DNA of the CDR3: TGTGCCAGCAGCCAGGGAAGACTAGCGGGCTCTAGCACAGATACGCAGTATTTT. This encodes CASSQGRLAGSSTDTQYF.

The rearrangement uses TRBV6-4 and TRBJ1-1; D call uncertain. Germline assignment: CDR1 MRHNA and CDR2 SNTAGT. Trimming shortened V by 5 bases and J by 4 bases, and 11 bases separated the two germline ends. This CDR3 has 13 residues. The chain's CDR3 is CASSPRPGTEAFF. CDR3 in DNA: TGTGCCAGCAGTCCTCGGCCGGGCACTGAAGCTTTCTTT.

The CDR3 coding sequence is TGCAGCACGGACGGCGGGGAGAACACTGAAGCTTTCTTT. Translating gives CSTDGGENTEAFF. The chain uses TRBV29-1 and TRBJ1-1; D remains unclear. The CDR3 sequence is 13 residues long. Per germline, CDR1 SQVTM and CDR2 ANQGSEA. Trimming stripped 8 bases from V and 1 base from J, with 14 bases between.

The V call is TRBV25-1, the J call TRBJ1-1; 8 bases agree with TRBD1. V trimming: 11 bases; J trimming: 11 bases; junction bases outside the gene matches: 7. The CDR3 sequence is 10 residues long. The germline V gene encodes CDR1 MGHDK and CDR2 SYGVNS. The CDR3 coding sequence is TGTGCCGGCTATACAGGGGGTGCTTTCTTT. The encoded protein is CAGYTGGAFF.

CDR3: CASSQGRTGDGYTF. The CDR3 coding sequence is TGTGCCAGCTCACAGGGAAGGACAGGGGATGGCTACACCTTC. The V and J genes are TRBV18 and TRBJ1-2; 9 nucleotides line up with TRBD1. Germline CDR1 is KGHSH and CDR2 is LQKENI. The CDR3 has 14 amino acids. Unmatched junction bases numbered 6, after V lost 4 bases and J lost 6 bases.

CDR3 coding DNA: TGTGCCATCAGTGGGGGCGCAGGAGATACGCAGTATTTT. Amino acids: CAISGGAGDTQYF. This chain links TRBV10-3 with TRBJ2-3, with a weak D call TRBD1 (5 bases). The CDR3 consists of 13 residues. Trimming pared 4 bases from V and 5 bases from J, leaving 10 bases between. Germline-derived CDR1 and CDR2 are ENHRY and SYGVKD.

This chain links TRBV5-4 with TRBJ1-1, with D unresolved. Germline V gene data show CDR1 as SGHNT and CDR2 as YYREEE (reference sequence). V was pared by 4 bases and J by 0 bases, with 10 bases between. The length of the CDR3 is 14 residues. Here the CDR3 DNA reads TGTGCCAGCAGCCCCCCCCCGGTGAACACTGAAGCTTTCTTT. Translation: CASSPPPVNTEAFF.

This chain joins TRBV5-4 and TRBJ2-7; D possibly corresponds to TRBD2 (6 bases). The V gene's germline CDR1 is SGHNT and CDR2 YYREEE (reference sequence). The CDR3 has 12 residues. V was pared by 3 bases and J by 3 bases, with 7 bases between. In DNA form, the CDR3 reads TGTGCCAGCAGCTGGGACTTCTACGAGCAGTACTTC. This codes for CASSWDFYEQYF.

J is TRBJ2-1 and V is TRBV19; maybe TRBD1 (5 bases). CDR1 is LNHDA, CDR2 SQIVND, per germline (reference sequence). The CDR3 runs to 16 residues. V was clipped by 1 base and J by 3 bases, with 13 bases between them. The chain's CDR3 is CASSIAAGQGYNEQFF. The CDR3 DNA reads TGTGCCAGTAGTATAGCTGCCGGGCAGGGCTACAATGAGCAGTTCTTC.

The CDR3 sequence: CASSFEAGVGEKLFF. CDR3 nucleotide sequence: TGTGCCAGTAGTTTCGAGGCGGGTGTGGGTGAAAAACTGTTTTTT. The V call is TRBV19, the J call TRBJ1-4; D uncertain. The CDR3 runs 15 residues. V lost 5 bases and J lost 7, with 17 bases in between. Germline CDR1 and CDR2: LNHDA and SQIVND (reference sequence).

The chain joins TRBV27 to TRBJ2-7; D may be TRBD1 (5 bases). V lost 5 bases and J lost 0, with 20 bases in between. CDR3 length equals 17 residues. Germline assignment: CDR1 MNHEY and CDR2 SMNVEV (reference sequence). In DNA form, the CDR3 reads TGTGCCAGCAGTCCACTACAGGCTGTCGGCAGCTCCTACGAGCAGTACTTC. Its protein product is CASSPLQAVGSSYEQYF.

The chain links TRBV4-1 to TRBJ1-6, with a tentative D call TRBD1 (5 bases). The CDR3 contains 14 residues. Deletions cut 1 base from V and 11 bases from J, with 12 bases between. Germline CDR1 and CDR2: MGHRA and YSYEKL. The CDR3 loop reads CASSQVVGAAPLHF. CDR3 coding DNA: TGCGCCAGCAGCCAAGTGGTAGGGGCCGCACCCCTCCACTTT.

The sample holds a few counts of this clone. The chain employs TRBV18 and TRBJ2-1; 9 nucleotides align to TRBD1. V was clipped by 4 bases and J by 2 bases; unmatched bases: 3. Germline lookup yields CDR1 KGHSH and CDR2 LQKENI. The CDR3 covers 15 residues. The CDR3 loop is CASSLGTGPYNEQFF. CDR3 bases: TGTGCCAGCTCACTAGGGACAGGGCCCTACAATGAGCAGTTCTTC.

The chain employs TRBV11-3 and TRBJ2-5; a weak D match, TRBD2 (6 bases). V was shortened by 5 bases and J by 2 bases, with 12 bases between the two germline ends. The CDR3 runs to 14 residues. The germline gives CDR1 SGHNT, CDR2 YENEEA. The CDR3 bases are TGTGCCAGCAGCCCTAGCGTCCGTCAAGAGACCCAGTACTTC. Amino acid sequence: CASSPSVRQETQYF.

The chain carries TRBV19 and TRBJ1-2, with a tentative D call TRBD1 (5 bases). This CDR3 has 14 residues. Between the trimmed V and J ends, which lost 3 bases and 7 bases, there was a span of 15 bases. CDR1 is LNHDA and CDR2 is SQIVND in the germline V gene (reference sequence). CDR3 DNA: TGTGCCAGTAGTATGGGCTACCGAGACAGTGGCTACACCTTC. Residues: CASSMGYRDSGYTF. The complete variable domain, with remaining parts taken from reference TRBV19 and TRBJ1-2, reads DGGITQSPKYLFRKEGQNVTLSCEQNLNHDAMYWYRQDPGQGLRLIYYSQIVNDFQKGDIAEGYSVSREKKESFPLTVTSAQKNPTAFYLCASSMGYRDSGYTFGSGTRLTVV.